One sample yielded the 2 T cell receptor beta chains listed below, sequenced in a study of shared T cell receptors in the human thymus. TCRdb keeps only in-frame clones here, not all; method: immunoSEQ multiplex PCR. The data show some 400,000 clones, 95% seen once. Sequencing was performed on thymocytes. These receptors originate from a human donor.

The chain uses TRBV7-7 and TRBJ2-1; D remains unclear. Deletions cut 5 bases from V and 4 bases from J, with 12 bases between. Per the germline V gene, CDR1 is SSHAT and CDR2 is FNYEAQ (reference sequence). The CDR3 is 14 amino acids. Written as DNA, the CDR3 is TGTGCCAGCAGCCCGGGCTACATATACAATGAGCAGTTCTTC. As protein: CASSPGYIYNEQFF.

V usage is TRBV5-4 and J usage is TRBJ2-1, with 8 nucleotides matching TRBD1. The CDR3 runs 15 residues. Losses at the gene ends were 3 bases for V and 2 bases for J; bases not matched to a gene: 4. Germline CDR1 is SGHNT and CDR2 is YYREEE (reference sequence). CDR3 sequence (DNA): TGTGCCAGCAGCTCCCAGGGGGCCCCCTACAATGAGCAGTTCTTC. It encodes CASSSQGAPYNEQFF.